This T cell receptor beta chain was documented in a study of human CD8 memory T cell subsets. With exhausted-like traits, TPEX cells were early memory CD8+ T cells that were CCR7+ PD-1+ TIGIT+. Extraction of RNA, which was performed with an RNeasy Mini Kit, drew on duplicate vials of approximately 150,000 sorted CD8+ T cells per subset. Germline values: CDR1 SNHLY, CDR2 FYNNEI. CDR3 length: 14 residues. Scientists made TCR beta libraries using UMI-labeled 5' RACE. TCRdb re-called the 5' RACE reads, yielding one record per CDR3 amino acid sequence without DNA. The sample totals around 6,000 distinct CDR3 sequences; its top ten clones hold roughly 22%.

Sequencing was performed on CD8+ T cells from PBMCs. The origin of this receptor is a human donor in good health. This sequence joins TRBV2 and TRBJ2-7. The CDR3 reads CASSEQTRTYEQYF.